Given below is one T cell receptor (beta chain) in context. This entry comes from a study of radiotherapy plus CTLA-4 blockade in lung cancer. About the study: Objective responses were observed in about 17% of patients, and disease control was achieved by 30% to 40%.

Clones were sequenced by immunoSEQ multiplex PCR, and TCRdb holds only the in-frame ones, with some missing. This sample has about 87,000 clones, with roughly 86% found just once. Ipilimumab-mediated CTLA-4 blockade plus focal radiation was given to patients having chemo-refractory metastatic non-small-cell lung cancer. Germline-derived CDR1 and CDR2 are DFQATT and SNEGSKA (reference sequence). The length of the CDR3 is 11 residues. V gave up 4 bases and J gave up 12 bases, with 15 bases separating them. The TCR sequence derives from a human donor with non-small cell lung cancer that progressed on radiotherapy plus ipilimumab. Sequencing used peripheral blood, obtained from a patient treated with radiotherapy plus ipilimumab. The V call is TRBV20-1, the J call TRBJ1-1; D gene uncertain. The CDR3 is CSANDRVLSFF. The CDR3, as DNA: TGCAGTGCTAACGACCGGGTACTATCTTTCTTT.